Included here is one TCR beta chain sequence, with context. Source study methods: How many nucleated cells were present was estimated from reference gene primer amplification. Using immunoSEQ multiplex PCR, the repertoire was profiled, and TCRdb retains in-frame clones only, with some absent. That table is the source of V, J and clone size, and D and trimming were worked out from the DNA. The sample yields fewer than 450,000 clones, around 87% seen once. This specimen comes from a study of blood T cell repertoires in COVID-19. Overall study context: T cells, B-cell-depleted T cells, or PBMCs provided the cDNA or gDNA that served as material.

Germline values: CDR1 SGHRS, CDR2 YFSETQ. The CDR3 is made up of 12 amino acids. V gave up 4 bases and J gave up 9 bases; unmatched junction bases: 6. The origin of this receptor is a woman aged 45-59 years with COVID-19, enrolled during active disease. The sequenced sample was peripheral blood. The chain is built from TRBV5-1 and TRBJ2-7; 8 bases map to TRBD1. DNA of the CDR3: TGCGCCAGCAGCCCGGACAGGGATCGGCAGTACTTC. Its protein is CASSPDRDRQYF.